This entry features one T cell receptor (beta chain) sequence. Its cognate antigen is unknown. Trimming stripped 6 bases from V and 0 bases from J, with 5 bases between. The CDR3 contains 12 residues. CDR1 and CDR2 (germline): MGHDK, SYGVNS. The protocol was immunoSEQ multiplex PCR, while the TCRdb copy is restricted to in-frame clones and leaves out a portion. The data hold around 70,000 clones, with approximately 90% observed a single time. The source of the sample is a study of lymphopenia after photon versus proton radiotherapy. General study results and limits: Authors raise, but do not show, better survival with proton therapy. Post-nadir diversity loss with photons came from oligoclonal expansion, particularly CD8+ Temra cells. Under photons, naive T cells and diversity fell while effector/memory populations rose.

This chain connects TRBV25-1 to TRBJ1-1, with D hard to call. This receptor was taken from a woman between 70 and 85 years old with pancreatic cancer. The sequences come from peripheral blood, collected from a patient treated with photon-based radiotherapy. The CDR3 here is CASRGLNTEAFF. The CDR3 nucleotides read TGTGCCAGCAGGGGTCTGAACACTGAAGCTTTCTTT.